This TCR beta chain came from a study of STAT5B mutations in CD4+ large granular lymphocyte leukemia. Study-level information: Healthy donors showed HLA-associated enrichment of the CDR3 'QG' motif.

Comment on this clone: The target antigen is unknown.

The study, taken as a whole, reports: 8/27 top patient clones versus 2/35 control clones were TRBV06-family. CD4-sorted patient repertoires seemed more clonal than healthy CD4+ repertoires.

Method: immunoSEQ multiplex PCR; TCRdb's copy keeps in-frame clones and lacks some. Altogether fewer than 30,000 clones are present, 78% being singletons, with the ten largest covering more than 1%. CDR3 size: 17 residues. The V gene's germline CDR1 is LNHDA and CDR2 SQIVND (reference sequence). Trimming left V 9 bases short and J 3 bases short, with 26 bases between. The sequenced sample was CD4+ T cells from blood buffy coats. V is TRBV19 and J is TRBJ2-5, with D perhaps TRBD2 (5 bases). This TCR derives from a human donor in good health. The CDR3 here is CARVTRRTRFPKETQYF. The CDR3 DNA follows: TGTGCCAGAGTCACCCGTCGGACTCGCTTCCCCAAAGAGACCCAGTACTTC.